Reported below is one T cell receptor beta chain. Trimming cost V 6 bases and J 5 bases; bases outside gene matches: 4. This CDR3 region has 12 residues. The V gene's germline CDR1 is SQVTM and CDR2 ANQGSEA. RNA totalling roughly 0.45 to 1 ug underwent reverse transcription with random hexamers. MiXCR, applied by TCRdb to the immunoSEQ multiplex PCR reads, yields one record per CDR3 protein. The sample gives about 83,000 distinct CDR3 sequences, roughly 95% of which show up once; more than 0.35% is in the top ten. The data were obtained in a study of CD8 T cells in Susac syndrome. The receptor's source is a human donor with Susac syndrome. The chain joins TRBV29-1 to TRBJ1-5; TRBD1 aligns across 7 bases. Sequences were obtained from CD8+ T cells from PBMCs. The DNA of the CDR3 is TGCAGCGTCACAGGGACAGATCAGCCCCAGCATTTT. This encodes CSVTGTDQPQHF.